Listed below are T cell receptor beta chains from one sample, sequenced in a study of cytomegalovirus exposure and HLA in healthy donors. The method was immunoSEQ multiplex PCR; TCRdb's version includes in-frame clones alone and lacks a portion of them. Of about 200,000 clones listed, around 83% were seen once; the top ten hold approximately 1.8%. The specimen sequenced was PBMCs. These receptor sequences come from a man aged 35-49 years in good health and CMV-seropositive. Each CDR3 is given with its conserved first and last residue. D genes are given only for firm matches. Rows give clone size only sometimes, using once, few, many, or a class for an expanded clone.

J gene: TRBJ2-5
D gene: TRBD2
CDR3 length: 15
V gene: TRBV9
clone size: NA
CDR3 protein: CASSVGGLAGETQYF
CDR3 DNA: TGTGCCAGCAGCGTAGGGGGACTAGCGGGAGAGACCCAGTACTTC

J gene: TRBJ2-7
D gene: NA
CDR3 length: 14
V gene: TRBV2
clone size: NA
CDR3 protein: CASILGGTGVEQYF
CDR3 DNA: NA

J gene: TRBJ1-2
D gene: NA
CDR3 length: 14
V gene: TRBV5-1
clone size: NA
CDR3 protein: CASSLAFRDYGYTF
CDR3 DNA: TGCGCCAGCAGCTTGGCCTTCAGGGACTATGGCTACACCTTC

J gene: TRBJ2-3
D gene: NA
CDR3 length: 11
V gene: TRBV20-1
clone size: NA
CDR3 protein: CSAKYTDTQYF
CDR3 DNA: TGCAGTGCTAAATACACAGATACGCAGTATTTT

J gene: TRBJ2-7
D gene: TRBD2
CDR3 length: 15
V gene: TRBV9
clone size: NA
CDR3 protein: CASSALAGAPYEQYF
CDR3 DNA: TGTGCCAGCAGCGCCCTGGCGGGAGCTCCCTACGAGCAGTACTTC

J gene: TRBJ2-5
D gene: NA
CDR3 length: 15
V gene: TRBV28
clone size: NA
CDR3 protein: CASRSPQGIQETQYF
CDR3 DNA: TGTGCCAGCAGATCCCCTCAGGGGATCCAAGAGACCCAGTACTTC

J gene: TRBJ1-1
D gene: NA
CDR3 length: 15
V gene: TRBV27
clone size: once
CDR3 protein: CASSSPPSGKTEAFF
CDR3 DNA: TGTGCCAGCAGTTCCCCCCCCTCAGGAAAGACTGAAGCTTTCTTT

J gene: TRBJ1-3
D gene: NA
CDR3 length: 15
V gene: TRBV5-1
clone size: NA
CDR3 protein: CASSLGGFSGNTIYF
CDR3 DNA: TGCGCCAGCAGCTTGGGAGGGTTCTCTGGAAACACCATATATTTT

J gene: TRBJ2-6
D gene: TRBD1
CDR3 length: 19
V gene: TRBV4-3
clone size: NA
CDR3 protein: CASSQDPGQATTGANVLTF
CDR3 DNA: TGCGCCAGCAGCCAAGATCCGGGACAGGCAACCACTGGGGCCAACGTCCTGACTTTC

J gene: TRBJ2-1
D gene: TRBD2
CDR3 length: 16
V gene: TRBV28
clone size: NA
CDR3 protein: CASSLGSSGRHNEQFF
CDR3 DNA: TGTGCCAGCAGTTTGGGGTCTAGCGGAAGACACAATGAGCAGTTCTTC

J gene: TRBJ1-4
D gene: TRBD1
CDR3 length: 14
V gene: TRBV5-4
clone size: NA
CDR3 protein: CASSPRTGGEKLFF
CDR3 DNA: TGTGCCAGCAGCCCCCGGACAGGAGGTGAAAAACTGTTTTTT

J gene: TRBJ2-7
D gene: NA
CDR3 length: 14
V gene: TRBV11-2
clone size: NA
CDR3 protein: CASSFGRGAHEQYF
CDR3 DNA: TGTGCCAGCAGCTTCGGCAGGGGAGCCCACGAGCAGTACTTC

J gene: TRBJ1-1
D gene: TRBD1
CDR3 length: 17
V gene: TRBV5-1
clone size: NA
CDR3 protein: CASSSFPGQGMNTEAFF
CDR3 DNA: TGCGCCAGCAGCTCCTTCCCGGGACAGGGGATGAACACTGAAGCTTTCTTT

J gene: TRBJ1-2
D gene: NA
CDR3 length: 15
V gene: TRBV19
clone size: NA
CDR3 protein: CASSLTGQINYGYTF
CDR3 DNA: TGTGCCAGTAGTCTTACGGGACAAATTAACTATGGCTACACCTTC

J gene: TRBJ1-1
D gene: NA
CDR3 length: 16
V gene: TRBV5-6
clone size: NA
CDR3 protein: CASSLGSRGLKTEAFF
CDR3 DNA: TGTGCCAGCAGCTTGGGGTCGAGAGGGTTGAAGACTGAAGCTTTCTTT

J gene: TRBJ2-7
D gene: NA
CDR3 length: 15
V gene: TRBV27
clone size: NA
CDR3 protein: CASSLSSGQIYEQYF
CDR3 DNA: TGTGCCAGCAGTTTAAGCTCAGGACAAATCTACGAGCAGTACTTC

J gene: TRBJ2-2
D gene: NA
CDR3 length: 14
V gene: TRBV2
clone size: NA
CDR3 protein: CASKPTVITGELFF
CDR3 DNA: TGTGCCAGCAAACCGACAGTGATCACCGGGGAGCTGTTTTTT

J gene: TRBJ2-3
D gene: TRBD2
CDR3 length: 15
V gene: TRBV2
clone size: few
CDR3 protein: CASSGTSGIADTQYF
CDR3 DNA: TGTGCCAGCAGTGGGACTAGCGGGATCGCAGATACGCAGTATTTT

J gene: TRBJ2-1
D gene: NA
CDR3 length: 14
V gene: TRBV29-1
clone size: NA
CDR3 protein: CSVEGLQGRNEQFF
CDR3 DNA: TGCAGCGTTGAGGGGTTACAGGGTCGGAATGAGCAGTTCTTC

J gene: TRBJ1-2
D gene: TRBD1
CDR3 length: 15
V gene: TRBV6-5
clone size: NA
CDR3 protein: CASRDTGGRDYGYTF
CDR3 DNA: TGTGCCAGCAGGGATACAGGGGGACGCGACTATGGCTACACCTTC

J gene: TRBJ1-2
D gene: NA
CDR3 length: 15
V gene: TRBV28
clone size: NA
CDR3 protein: CASTPSDRFNYGYTF
CDR3 DNA: TGTGCCAGCACCCCCTCTGACAGGTTTAACTATGGCTACACCTTC

J gene: TRBJ2-6
D gene: TRBD2
CDR3 length: 17
V gene: TRBV30
clone size: NA
CDR3 protein: CAWTQLASVQRANGLTF
CDR3 DNA: TGTGCCTGGACCCAACTAGCGTCGGTCCAGCGGGCCAACGGCCTGACTTTC

J gene: TRBJ1-3
D gene: NA
CDR3 length: 12
V gene: TRBV30
clone size: once
CDR3 protein: CAWNRLGNTIYF
CDR3 DNA: TGTGCCTGGAACAGGTTGGGCAACACCATATATTTT

J gene: TRBJ1-2
D gene: NA
CDR3 length: 13
V gene: TRBV6-5
clone size: NA
CDR3 protein: CASKDSGSYGYTF
CDR3 DNA: TGTGCCAGCAAGGACAGTGGGAGCTATGGCTACACCTTC

J gene: TRBJ2-1
D gene: TRBD2
CDR3 length: 15
V gene: TRBV6-5
clone size: NA
CDR3 protein: CASSRTSGTYNEQFF
CDR3 DNA: TGTGCCAGCAGTCGAACTAGCGGGACCTACAATGAGCAGTTCTTC

J gene: TRBJ1-4
D gene: NA
CDR3 length: 16
V gene: TRBV7-8
clone size: NA
CDR3 protein: CASSLDFGQRGEKLFF
CDR3 DNA: TGTGCCAGCAGCTTAGATTTTGGACAGAGGGGGGAAAAACTGTTTTTT

J gene: TRBJ2-7
D gene: TRBD1
CDR3 length: 15
V gene: TRBV6-5
clone size: NA
CDR3 protein: CASRGTGTGFHEQYF
CDR3 DNA: TGTGCCAGCAGGGGGACCGGGACAGGGTTCCACGAGCAGTACTTC